The T cell receptor (beta chain) under discussion was sequenced for a study of brain T cells in children with intractable seizures. Surgery cases with the highest brain T cell transcript signatures were chosen for sequencing. The protocol was immunoSEQ multiplex PCR, while the TCRdb copy is restricted to in-frame clones and leaves out a portion. The sample has over 7,000 clones; approximately 69% are singletons. V shed 5 bases and J shed 1 base, with 14 bases lying between them. Germline V gene lookup returns CDR1 MGHRA and CDR2 YSYEKL. CDR3 length: 15 residues. The source was resected brain tissue, collected at surgery. The receptor comes from a girl aged 2-9 years with tuberous sclerosis and intractable seizures. V and J are TRBV4-1 and TRBJ1-1; tentatively, D is TRBD1 (5 bases). CDR3 protein: CASSYPGGKNTEAFF. CDR3 bases: TGCGCCAGCAGCTACCCCGGGGGAAAGAACACTGAAGCTTTCTTT.